Listed here are 13 T cell receptor beta chains from one sample, sequenced in a study of spatial heterogeneity in lung cancer. TCRdb reprocessed the 5' RACE reads with MiXCR, giving one entry per CDR3 protein. The data show about 8,600 distinct CDR3 sequences, 4% to 5% seen once. As for time point: sample taken at primary tumor resection. Whole RNA came from tumor, nontumor lung or frozen PBMC and was sequenced without being sorted. The input for sequencing was PBMCs, taken at surgery. The origin of the receptors is a male donor with early-stage non-small cell lung cancer.

There are many counts of this clonotype. Since it is a stray read in a library aimed at alpha chains, this beta chain has a size that is not meaningful. The rearrangement uses TRBV10-3 and TRBJ1-5, with D unclear. V dropped 0 bases and J dropped 3 bases, with 9 bases sitting between them. CDR1 is ENHRY, CDR2 SYGVKD, per germline. The CDR3 length is 15 residues. CDR3 loop: CAISESVGNNQPQHF. The CDR3 nucleotides read TGTGCCATCAGTGAGTCGGTAGGGAACAATCAGCCCCAGCATTTT.

By share of the sample, this clonotype is medium-sized. This beta chain is an off-target read within a library intended for alpha chains, so its frequency means little. The chain employs TRBV7-2 and TRBJ2-3, with a tentative D call TRBD2 (5 bases). The CDR3 extends over 13 amino acids. Germline V gene data show CDR1 as SGHTA and CDR2 as FQGNSA. V lost 7 bases and J lost 3, with 11 bases in between. CDR3 nucleotide sequence: TGTGCCAGCATCATGAGGGTAACAGATACGCAGTATTTT. Protein sequence: CASIMRVTDTQYF.

This clonotype qualifies as medium-sized. This beta chain was picked up by a library intended for alpha chains and is off target, so its count carries little meaning. The V gene is TRBV6-2 or TRBV6-3, the J gene TRBJ1-5; no reliable D call. The CDR3 sequence is 13 residues long. Trimming left V 2 bases short and J 7 bases short, with 9 bases between. The V gene's germline CDR1 is MNHEY and CDR2 SVGEGT. The DNA for the CDR3 is TGTGCCAGCAGTTACAGGGAAGCGCAGCCCCAGCATTTT. Residues: CASSYREAQPQHF.

By share of the sample, this clonotype is medium-sized. This beta chain lies outside the target of a library built for alpha chains; its clone size means little. The chain has TRBV6-2 or TRBV6-3 and TRBJ2-3; TRBD1 aligns across 9 bases. This CDR3 has 16 residues. The V gene's germline CDR1 is MNHEY and CDR2 SVGEGT. The V segment lost 6 bases and the J segment 1 base; nucleotides outside the gene matches: 8. CDR3 in amino acids: CASSLFRDRGTDTQYF. DNA for the CDR3: TGTGCCAGCAGCCTATTCCGGGACAGGGGCACAGATACGCAGTATTTT.

This clonotype was seen repeatedly, ten times or more. In a library made to pick up alpha chains, this beta chain is a stray read with a size that means little. The chain employs TRBV20-1 and TRBJ2-1; D is ambiguous. The CDR3 has 14 amino acids. Germline V CDR1 and CDR2: DFQATT, SNEGSKA (reference sequence). V was cut by 0 bases and J by 5 bases, with 11 bases left in between. CDR3 protein: CSARDGPGNNEQFF. The CDR3 bases are TGCAGTGCTAGAGATGGACCGGGCAACAATGAGCAGTTCTTC.

By sample fraction, this clonotype is medium-sized. The germline gene is not matched at one end of the junction; a read error may be the cause. This beta chain turned up in a library designed for alpha chains; as an off-target read, its abundance says little. The chain employs TRBV20-1 and TRBJ2-5; D possibly corresponds to TRBD2 (5 bases). Looked up from germline, CDR1 is DFQATT and CDR2 is SNEGSKA (reference sequence). This CDR3 is 13 amino acids long. The CDR3 nucleotides are TGCGGTGCTCCCAAGCGGCCTCAAGAGACCCAGTACTTC. It encodes CGAPKRPQETQYF.

Points on this clonotype: Its ends do not fully match the called genes, so a read error is possible. This beta chain turned up in a library designed for alpha chains; as an off-target read, its abundance says little. This chain connects TRBV6-4 to TRBJ2-3; TRBD2 aligns across 13 bases. Per the germline V gene, CDR1 is MRHNA and CDR2 is SNTAGT. This CDR3 is built from 16 residues. This chain's CDR3 is CANSIGTSGVTDTQYF. CDR3 sequence (DNA): TGTGCCAACAGTATCGGGACTAGCGGGGTAACAGATACGCAGTATTTT.

This clonotype was observed at least ten times. The library was designed around alpha chains, so this beta chain is a stray read whose abundance carries little weight. The V call is TRBV20-1, the J call TRBJ2-5; tentatively, D is TRBD2 (5 bases). This CDR3 is 12 amino acids long. V lost 7 bases to trimming and J lost 3 bases, with 12 bases between them. Germline CDR1 DFQATT, CDR2 SNEGSKA (reference sequence). The CDR3 is CSVPEREETQYF. For the CDR3, the DNA is TGCAGTGTCCCGGAGAGGGAAGAGACCCAGTACTTC.

The sample holds many counts of this clonotype. This beta chain is a stray sequence in a library constructed for alpha chains; its clone size is not meaningful. CDR3: CASSPLGQGNQPQHF. The CDR3 DNA follows: TGTGCCAGCAGTCCACTTGGGCAGGGCAATCAGCCCCAGCATTTT. The chain links TRBV27 to TRBJ1-5; D remains ambiguous. The CDR3 covers 15 residues. V was trimmed by 5 bases and J by 2 bases, leaving 13 bases between them. Germline V CDR1 and CDR2: MNHEY, SMNVEV (reference sequence).

With respect to this clonotype: The library was designed around alpha chains, so this beta chain is a stray read whose abundance carries little weight. The chain combines TRBV2 with TRBJ2-1, with a tentative D call TRBD1 (6 bases). Trimming removed 2 bases from V and 7 bases from J, with 15 bases in between. The CDR3 has 15 residues. The germline V gene has CDR1 SNHLY and CDR2 FYNNEI. This CDR3 reads CASSEPSRGQNEQFF. The CDR3 nucleotides are TGTGCCAGCAGTGAACCCAGCAGGGGCCAAAATGAGCAGTTCTTC.

The sample holds many counts of this clonotype. This beta chain is a stray read from a library made for alpha chains; its abundance is not meaningful. J is TRBJ1-5 and V is TRBV7-2; the D gene is possibly TRBD1 (5 bases). Between the trimmed V and J ends, which lost 5 bases and 3 bases, there was a span of 14 bases. Germline V gene lookup returns CDR1 SGHTA and CDR2 FQGNSA. The CDR3 is 15 amino acids. The CDR3 DNA follows: TGTGCCAGCAGCCAAGACGGGACGGACAATCAGCCCCAGCATTTT. Translating it yields CASSQDGTDNQPQHF.

By its share, this clonotype is medium-sized. This beta chain is an off-target read within a library intended for alpha chains, so its frequency means little. The V gene is TRBV2, the J gene TRBJ1-6; TRBD1 matches at 9 bases. The germline gives CDR1 SNHLY, CDR2 FYNNEI. Unmatched junction bases numbered 7, after V lost 6 bases and J lost 7 bases. The CDR3 totals 15 residues. The CDR3 is CASSRDRAGNSPLHF. Here the CDR3 DNA reads TGTGCCAGCAGCCGGGACAGGGCCGGCAATTCACCCCTCCACTTT.

Concerning this clonotype itself: The library was designed around alpha chains, so this beta chain is a stray read whose abundance carries little weight. This chain connects TRBV29-1 to TRBJ1-2; weak D call: TRBD1 (5 bases). Germline CDR1 is SQVTM and CDR2 is ANQGSEA. Trimming removed 6 bases from V and 8 bases from J, with 19 bases in between. CDR3 length: 13 amino acids. CDR3 bases: TGCAGCGTAACGTACCTGACGGGGGACGGCTACACCTTC. Encoded protein: CSVTYLTGDGYTF.